This T cell receptor (beta chain) was sequenced during a study of blood T cell repertoires in COVID-19. The method was immunoSEQ multiplex PCR; TCRdb's version includes in-frame clones alone and lacks a portion of them. This repertoire shows roughly 250,000 clones, 80% to 90% found once; its top ten account for around 8.1%. This CDR3 spans 16 amino acids. The germline CDR1 and CDR2 sequences are LGHNA and YNFKEQ. V shed 3 bases and J shed 1 base, with 15 bases lying between them. This TCR came from a man aged 35-49 years with active or convalescent COVID-19. The J gene is TRBJ1-2, the V gene TRBV4-2; possibly TRBD1 for D (6 bases). Source material: peripheral blood. The chain's CDR3 is CASSHQTDSFNYGYTF. As DNA, the CDR3 is TGTGCCAGCAGCCACCAAACGGACAGCTTTAACTATGGCTACACCTTC.